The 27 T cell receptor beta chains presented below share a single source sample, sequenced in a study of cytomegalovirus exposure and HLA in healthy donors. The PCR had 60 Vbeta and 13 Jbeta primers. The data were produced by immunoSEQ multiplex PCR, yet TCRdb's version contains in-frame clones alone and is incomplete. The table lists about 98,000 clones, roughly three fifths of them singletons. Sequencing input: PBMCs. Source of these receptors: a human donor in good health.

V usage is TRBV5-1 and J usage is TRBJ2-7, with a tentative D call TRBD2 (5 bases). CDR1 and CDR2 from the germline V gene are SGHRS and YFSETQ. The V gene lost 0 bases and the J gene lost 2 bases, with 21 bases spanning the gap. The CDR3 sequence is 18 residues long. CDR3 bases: TGCGCCAGCAGCTTGGTTGGCGTGAGCGGCAGAAGTCCCTACGAGCAGTACTTC. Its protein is CASSLVGVSGRSPYEQYF. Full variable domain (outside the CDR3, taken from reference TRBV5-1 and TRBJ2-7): KAGVTQTPRYLIKTRGQQVTLSCSPISGHRSVSWYQQTPGQGLQFLFEYFSETQRNKGNFPGRFSGRQFSNSRSEMNVSTLELGDSALYLCASSLVGVSGRSPYEQYFGPGTRLTVT.

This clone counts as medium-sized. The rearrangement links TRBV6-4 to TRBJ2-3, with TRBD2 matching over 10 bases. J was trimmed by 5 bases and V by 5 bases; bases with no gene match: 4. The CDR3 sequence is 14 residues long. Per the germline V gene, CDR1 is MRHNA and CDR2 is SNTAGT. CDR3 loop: CASSPAGGQDTQYF. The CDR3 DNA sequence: TGTGCCAGCAGTCCAGCGGGAGGGCAAGATACGCAGTATTTT.

The CDR3 nucleotides read TGTGCCAGTAGTATGAGGGGGTCCAGCACAGATACGCAGTATTTT. Translated: CASSMRGSSTDTQYF. V gene TRBV19 combines with J gene TRBJ2-3; TRBD1 is a possible D gene (6 bases). Trimming took off 3 bases at V and 0 bases at J, with 10 bases between the two ends. This CDR3 has 15 residues. The germline V gene has CDR1 LNHDA and CDR2 SQIVND (reference sequence).

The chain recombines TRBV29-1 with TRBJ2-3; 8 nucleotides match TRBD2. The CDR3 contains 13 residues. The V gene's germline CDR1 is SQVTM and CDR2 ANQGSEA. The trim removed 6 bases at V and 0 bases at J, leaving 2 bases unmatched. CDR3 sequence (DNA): TGCAGCGTACAGCGGGGGAGCACAGATACGCAGTATTTT. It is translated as CSVQRGSTDTQYF.

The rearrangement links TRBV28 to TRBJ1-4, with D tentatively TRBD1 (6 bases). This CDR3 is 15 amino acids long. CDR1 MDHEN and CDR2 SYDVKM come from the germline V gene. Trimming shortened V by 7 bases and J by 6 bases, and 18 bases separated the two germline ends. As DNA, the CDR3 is TGTGCCAGCACCCCTTGGGGGCAGATCGATGAAAAACTGTTTTTT. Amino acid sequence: CASTPWGQIDEKLFF.

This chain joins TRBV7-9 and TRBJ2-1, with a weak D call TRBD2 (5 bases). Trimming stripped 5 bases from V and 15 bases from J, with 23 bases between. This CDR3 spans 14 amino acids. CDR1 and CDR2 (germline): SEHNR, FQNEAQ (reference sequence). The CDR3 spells CASSQSLGLEDGFF. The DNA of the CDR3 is TGTGCCAGCAGCCAAAGCCTTGGACTCGAGGATGGGTTCTTC.

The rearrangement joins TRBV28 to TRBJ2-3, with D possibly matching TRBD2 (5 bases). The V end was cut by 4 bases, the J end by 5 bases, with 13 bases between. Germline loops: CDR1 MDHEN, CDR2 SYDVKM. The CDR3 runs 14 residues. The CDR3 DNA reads TGTGCCAGCAGTTCGAATACTAGATTAGATACGCAGTATTTT. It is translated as CASSSNTRLDTQYF.

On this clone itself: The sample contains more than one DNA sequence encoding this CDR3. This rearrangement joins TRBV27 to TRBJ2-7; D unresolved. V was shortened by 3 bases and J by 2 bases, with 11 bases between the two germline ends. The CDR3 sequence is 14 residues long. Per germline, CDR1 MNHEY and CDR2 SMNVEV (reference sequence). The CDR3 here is CASSFQAPAYEQYF. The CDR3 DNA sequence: TGTGCCAGCAGTTTCCAAGCACCCGCCTACGAGCAGTACTTC.

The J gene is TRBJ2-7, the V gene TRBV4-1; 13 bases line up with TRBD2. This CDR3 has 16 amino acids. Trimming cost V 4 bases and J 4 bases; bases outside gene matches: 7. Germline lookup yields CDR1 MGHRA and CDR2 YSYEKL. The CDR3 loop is CASSPTRTSGSYEQYF. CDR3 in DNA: TGCGCCAGCAGCCCCACCCGGACTAGCGGGAGTTACGAGCAGTACTTC.

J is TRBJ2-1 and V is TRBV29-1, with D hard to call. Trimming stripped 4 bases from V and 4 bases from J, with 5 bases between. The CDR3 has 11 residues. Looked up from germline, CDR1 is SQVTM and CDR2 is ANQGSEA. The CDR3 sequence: CSVGQYNEQFF. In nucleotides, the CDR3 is TGCAGCGTTGGTCAGTACAATGAGCAGTTCTTC.

The CDR3 loop reads CASRRSTNYGYTF. The CDR3 DNA sequence: TGTGCCAGCAGAAGGAGCACTAACTATGGCTACACCTTC. The rearrangement links TRBV7-9 to TRBJ1-2; D remains ambiguous. In germline, CDR1 is SEHNR, CDR2 FQNEAQ (reference sequence). Between the trimmed V and J ends, which lost 6 bases and 0 bases, there was a span of 8 bases. CDR3 length equals 13 residues.

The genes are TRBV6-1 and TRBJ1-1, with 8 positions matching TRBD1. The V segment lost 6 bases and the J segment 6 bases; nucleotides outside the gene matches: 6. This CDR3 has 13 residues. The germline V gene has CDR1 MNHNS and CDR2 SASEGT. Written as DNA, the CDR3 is TGTGCCAGCAGCCTACAGGGGGACCCTGAAGCTTTCTTT. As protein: CASSLQGDPEAFF.

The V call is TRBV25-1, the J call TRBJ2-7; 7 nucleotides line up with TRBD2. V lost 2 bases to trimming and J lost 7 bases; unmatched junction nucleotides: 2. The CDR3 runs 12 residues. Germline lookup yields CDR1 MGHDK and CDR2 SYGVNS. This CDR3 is CASSELGGEQYF. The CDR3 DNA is TGTGCCAGCAGTGAACTGGGAGGGGAGCAGTACTTC.

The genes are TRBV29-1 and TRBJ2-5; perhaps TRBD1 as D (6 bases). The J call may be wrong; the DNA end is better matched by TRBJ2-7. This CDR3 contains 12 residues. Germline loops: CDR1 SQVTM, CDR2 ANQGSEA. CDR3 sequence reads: CSASQGTYEQYF. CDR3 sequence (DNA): TGCAGCGCCTCACAGGGTACCTACGAGCAGTACTTC.

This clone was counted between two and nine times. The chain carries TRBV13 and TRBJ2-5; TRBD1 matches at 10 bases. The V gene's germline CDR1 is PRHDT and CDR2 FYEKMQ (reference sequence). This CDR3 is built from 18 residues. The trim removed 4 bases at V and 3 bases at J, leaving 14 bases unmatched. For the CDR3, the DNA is TGTGCCAGCAGCTCGACCGACAGGGGGCGCTTTGGTGAAGAGACCCAGTACTTC. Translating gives CASSSTDRGRFGEETQYF.

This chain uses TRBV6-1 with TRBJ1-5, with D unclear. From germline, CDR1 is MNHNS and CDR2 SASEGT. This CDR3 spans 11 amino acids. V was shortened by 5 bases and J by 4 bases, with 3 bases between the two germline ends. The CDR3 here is CASSQNQPQHF. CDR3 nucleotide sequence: TGTGCCAGCAGTCAAAATCAGCCCCAGCATTTT.

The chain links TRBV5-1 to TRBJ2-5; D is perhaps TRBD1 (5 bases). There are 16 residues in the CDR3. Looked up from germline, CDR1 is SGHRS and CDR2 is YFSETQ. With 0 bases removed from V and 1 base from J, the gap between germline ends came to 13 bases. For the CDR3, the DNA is TGCGCCAGCAGCTTGGGCTGGGGCCCGGCCCAAGAGACCCAGTACTTC. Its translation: CASSLGWGPAQETQYF.

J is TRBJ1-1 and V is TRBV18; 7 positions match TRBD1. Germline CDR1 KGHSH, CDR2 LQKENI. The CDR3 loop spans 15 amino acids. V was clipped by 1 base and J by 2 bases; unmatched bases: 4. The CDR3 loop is CASSPQTGVNTEAFF. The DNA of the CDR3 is TGTGCCAGCTCACCACAAACAGGGGTCAACACTGAAGCTTTCTTT.

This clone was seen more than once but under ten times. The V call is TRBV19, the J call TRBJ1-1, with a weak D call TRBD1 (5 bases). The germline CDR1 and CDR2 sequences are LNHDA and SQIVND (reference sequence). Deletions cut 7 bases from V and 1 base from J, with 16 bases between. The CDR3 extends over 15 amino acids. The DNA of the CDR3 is TGTGCCAGTAAGGGGACTGACTTGGGGAACACTGAAGCTTTCTTT. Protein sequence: CASKGTDLGNTEAFF.

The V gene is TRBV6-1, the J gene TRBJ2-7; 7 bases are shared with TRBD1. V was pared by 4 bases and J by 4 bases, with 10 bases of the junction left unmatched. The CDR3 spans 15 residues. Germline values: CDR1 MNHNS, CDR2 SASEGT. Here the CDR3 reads CASSGVGQVVYEQYF. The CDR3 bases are TGTGCCAGCAGTGGAGTTGGACAGGTAGTGTACGAGCAGTACTTC.

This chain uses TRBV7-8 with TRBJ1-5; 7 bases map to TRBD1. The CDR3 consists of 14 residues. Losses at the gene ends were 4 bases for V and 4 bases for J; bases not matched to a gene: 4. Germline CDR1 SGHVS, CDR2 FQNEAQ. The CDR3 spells CASSSGQENQPQHF. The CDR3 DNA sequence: TGTGCCAGCAGCTCCGGACAGGAAAATCAGCCCCAGCATTTT. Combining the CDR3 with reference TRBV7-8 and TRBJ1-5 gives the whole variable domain GAGVSQSPRYKVAKRGQDVALRCDPISGHVSLFWYQQALGQGPEFLTYFQNEAQLDKSGLPSDRFFAERPEGSVSTLKIQRTQQEDSAVYLCASSSGQENQPQHFGDGTRLSIL.

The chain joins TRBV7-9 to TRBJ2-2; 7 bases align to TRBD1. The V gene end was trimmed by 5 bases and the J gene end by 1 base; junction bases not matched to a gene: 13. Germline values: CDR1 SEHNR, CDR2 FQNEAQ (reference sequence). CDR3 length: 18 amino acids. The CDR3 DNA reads TGTGCCAGCAGCCATAGACAGGGCTTGGGAGAGAACACCGGGGAGCTGTTTTTT. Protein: CASSHRQGLGENTGELFF.

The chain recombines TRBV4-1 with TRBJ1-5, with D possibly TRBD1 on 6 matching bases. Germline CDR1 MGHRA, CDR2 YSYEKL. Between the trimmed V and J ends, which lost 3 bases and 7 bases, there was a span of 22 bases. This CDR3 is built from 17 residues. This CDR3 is CASSQQISGTLRQPQHF. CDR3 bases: TGCGCCAGCAGCCAGCAGATTTCCGGGACACTACGCCAGCCCCAGCATTTT.

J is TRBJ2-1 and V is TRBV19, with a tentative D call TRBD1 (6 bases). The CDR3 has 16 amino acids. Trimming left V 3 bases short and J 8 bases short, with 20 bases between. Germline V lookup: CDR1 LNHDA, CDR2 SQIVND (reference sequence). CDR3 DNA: TGTGCCAGTAGTATCGTGAAACAGGGTTGGAGTTATGAGCAGTTCTTC. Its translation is CASSIVKQGWSYEQFF.

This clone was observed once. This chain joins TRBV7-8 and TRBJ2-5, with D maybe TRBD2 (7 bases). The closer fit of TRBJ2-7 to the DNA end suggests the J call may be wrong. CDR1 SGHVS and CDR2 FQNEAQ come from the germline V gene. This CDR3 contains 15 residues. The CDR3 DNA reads TGTGCCAGCAGCCCTCGAGGGAGGGGGAGCTACGAGCAGTACTTC. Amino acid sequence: CASSPRGRGSYEQYF.

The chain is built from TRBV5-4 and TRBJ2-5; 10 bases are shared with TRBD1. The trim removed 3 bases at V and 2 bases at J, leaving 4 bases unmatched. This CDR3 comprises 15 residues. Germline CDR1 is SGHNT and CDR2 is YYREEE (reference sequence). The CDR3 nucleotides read TGTGCCAGCAGCTATATGGGACAGGGGCAAGAGACCCAGTACTTC. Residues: CASSYMGQGQETQYF.

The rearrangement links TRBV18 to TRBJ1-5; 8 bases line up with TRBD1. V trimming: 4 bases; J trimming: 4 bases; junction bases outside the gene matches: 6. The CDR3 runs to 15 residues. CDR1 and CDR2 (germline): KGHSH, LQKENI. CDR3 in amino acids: CASSRGTGGNQPQHF. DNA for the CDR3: TGTGCCAGCTCACGCGGGACAGGAGGTAATCAGCCCCAGCATTTT.